These 18 T cell receptor beta chains share one sample of origin, sequenced in a study of OX40 agonist ivuxolimab in advanced cancers. The method was immunoSEQ multiplex PCR; TCRdb's version includes in-frame clones alone and lacks a portion of them. This table holds 55,000 to 65,000 clones, around 93% found once. The sequencing used CD4+ or CD8+ T cells sorted from blood, collected in a trial of the OX40 agonist ivuxolimab. The origin of the receptors is an adult with an advanced solid tumor such as melanoma, head and neck, liver or kidney cancer.

CDR3 nucleotide sequence: TGTGCCAGCAGGAGTCACAGGGGGAGCAATCAGCCCCAGCATTTT. It is translated as CASRSHRGSNQPQHF. This chain connects TRBV27 to TRBJ1-5; 8 bases align to TRBD1. The ends lost 6 bases at V and 1 base at J; junction bases unmatched: 5. From germline, CDR1 is MNHEY and CDR2 SMNVEV (reference sequence). CDR3 length: 15 amino acids.

V is TRBV15 and J is TRBJ2-1; TRBD2 aligns across 10 bases. The germline V gene has CDR1 LNHNV and CDR2 YYDKDF (reference sequence). J was trimmed by 7 bases and V by 0 bases; bases with no gene match: 3. CDR3 length: 15 residues. The CDR3 DNA is TGTGCCACCAGCAGAGAACGGACTAGCGGAAATGAGCAGTTCTTC. Its protein product is CATSRERTSGNEQFF.

The chain links TRBV5-5 to TRBJ2-7, with D perhaps TRBD2 (6 bases). This CDR3 spans 14 amino acids. The germline V gene encodes CDR1 SGHKS and CDR2 YYEKEE (reference sequence). V gave up 0 bases and J gave up 4 bases, with 11 bases separating them. The CDR3 sequence is CASSLVSGGYEQYF. In DNA form, the CDR3 reads TGTGCCAGCAGCTTGGTTAGCGGCGGGTACGAGCAGTACTTC.

The chain links TRBV6-6 to TRBJ1-1; no clear D. Trimming removed 7 bases from V and 0 bases from J, with 15 bases in between. Germline V lookup: CDR1 MNHNY, CDR2 SVGAGI (reference sequence). The CDR3 consists of 15 residues. CDR3 sequence: CASNIGQTMNTEAFF. The CDR3 coding sequence is TGTGCCAGCAACATCGGGCAGACCATGAACACTGAAGCTTTCTTT.

The V gene is TRBV5-1, the J gene TRBJ2-3; 13 nucleotides align to TRBD2. Germline trimming cut 4 bases from V and 2 bases from J; bases unmatched to any gene: 7. CDR3 length: 17 amino acids. Germline V CDR1 and CDR2: SGHRS, YFSETQ. The CDR3 reads CASSLPGLAGSTDTQYF. For the CDR3, the DNA is TGCGCCAGCAGCCTGCCGGGACTAGCGGGATCCACAGATACGCAGTATTTT.

The V call is TRBV6-4, the J call TRBJ2-2; D not certain. Germline assignment: CDR1 MRHNA and CDR2 SNTAGT. The CDR3 is 13 amino acids. Trimming left V 6 bases short and J 0 bases short, with 5 bases between. The CDR3 region has the DNA TGTGCCAGCAGCAAATCGAACACCGGGGAGCTGTTTTTT. Translating it yields CASSKSNTGELFF.

The genes are TRBV5-4 and TRBJ2-2, with a weak D call TRBD1 (6 bases). The CDR3 is made up of 15 amino acids. Trimming removed 0 bases from V and 1 base from J, with 7 bases in between. Germline assignment: CDR1 SGHNT and CDR2 YYREEE (reference sequence). The CDR3, as DNA: TGTGCCAGCAGCTTGGCCAGGGGGAACACCGGGGAGCTGTTTTTT. Protein product: CASSLARGNTGELFF.

The rearrangement uses TRBV5-1 and TRBJ2-5; possibly TRBD2 for D (6 bases). Trimming shortened V by 7 bases and J by 7 bases, and 11 bases separated the two germline ends. CDR1 is SGHRS and CDR2 is YFSETQ in the germline V gene. The CDR3 contains 11 residues. CDR3 sequence reads: CASWGEGTQYF. The CDR3 nucleotides read TGCGCCAGCTGGGGGGAAGGGACCCAGTACTTC. Full variable domain (rest looked up from reference TRBV5-1 and TRBJ2-5): KAGVTQTPRYLIKTRGQQVTLSCSPISGHRSVSWYQQTPGQGLQFLFEYFSETQRNKGNFPGRFSGRQFSNSRSEMNVSTLELGDSALYLCASWGEGTQYFGPGTRLLVL.

This rearrangement joins TRBV6-1 to TRBJ2-2, with 7 bases identical to TRBD2. Trimming took 3 bases from V and 3 from J; bases not matched to a gene: 4. The germline V gene encodes CDR1 MNHNS and CDR2 SASEGT. The CDR3 is 15 amino acids. DNA of the CDR3: TGTGCCAGCAGTGATTCTAGCGGACACACCGGGGAGCTGTTTTTT. It is translated as CASSDSSGHTGELFF.

The chain links TRBV27 to TRBJ2-2, with 7 bases matching TRBD1. The CDR3 spans 15 residues. Germline CDR1 MNHEY, CDR2 SMNVEV (reference sequence). V shed 2 bases, J shed 2 bases, and the junction held 2 bases outside the gene matches. CDR3 in amino acids: CASSLRDSNTGELFF. Written as DNA, the CDR3 is TGTGCCAGCAGTTTAAGGGACAGTAACACCGGGGAGCTGTTTTTT.

The V call is TRBV12-5, the J call TRBJ2-7, with D possibly TRBD1 on 6 matching bases. The CDR3 runs 14 residues. CDR1 is LGHNT, CDR2 FRNRAP, per germline. Trimming stripped 1 base from V and 7 bases from J, with 14 bases between. CDR3 DNA sequence: TGTGCTAGTGGTTTGGCTTTTGATCAGGGGGAGCAGTACTTC. It encodes CASGLAFDQGEQYF.

The gene calls are TRBV30 and TRBJ2-1, with a possible D match to TRBD2 (5 bases). The V gene lost 2 bases and the J gene lost 9 bases, with 17 bases spanning the gap. CDR1 and CDR2 from the germline V gene are GTSNPN and SVGIG (reference sequence). This CDR3 contains 14 residues. The DNA for the CDR3 is TGTGCCTGGAGTCGAGGGTGGCGTCCAATTGAGCAGTTCTTC. This gives the protein CAWSRGWRPIEQFF.

DNA for the CDR3: TGTGCCAGCAGTTCTCTCCTAGCGGGGATACCAGAGGGCTCCTACAATGAGCAGTTCTTC. This sequence encodes CASSSLLAGIPEGSYNEQFF. The rearrangement links TRBV27 to TRBJ2-1; 9 bases fit TRBD2. V shed 4 bases, J shed 0 bases, and the junction held 16 bases outside the gene matches. Germline CDR1 is MNHEY and CDR2 is SMNVEV (reference sequence). The CDR3 totals 20 residues.

V is TRBV5-1 and J is TRBJ2-3; 7 bases align to TRBD2. The V gene's germline CDR1 is SGHRS and CDR2 YFSETQ. The CDR3 is 17 amino acids. J was trimmed by 1 base and V by 4 bases; bases with no gene match: 12. The CDR3 DNA reads TGCGCCAGCAGCCCCCCGGCTCCACGGGAGGGCACAGATACGCAGTATTTT. This gives the protein CASSPPAPREGTDTQYF.

The genes are TRBV25-1 and TRBJ2-7, with D possibly matching TRBD1 (6 bases). Trimming shortened V by 8 bases and J by 8 bases, and 19 bases separated the two germline ends. CDR3 size: 13 residues. The germline CDR1 and CDR2 sequences are MGHDK and SYGVNS. CDR3 DNA: TGTGCCAGCGGAAGCAAGACAGGCTTTAAGCAGTACTTC. It encodes CASGSKTGFKQYF.

In this sample, this clone turned up once. The rearrangement uses TRBV19 and TRBJ1-4; D may be TRBD1 (5 bases). Trimming removed 4 bases at V and 7 bases at J, with 13 bases between. CDR3 length: 14 residues. In germline, CDR1 is LNHDA, CDR2 SQIVND (reference sequence). The CDR3 is CASSNQGLFEKLFF. The DNA of the CDR3 is TGTGCCAGTAGTAACCAGGGTCTTTTTGAAAAACTGTTTTTT.

CDR3 amino acids: CASRSGGTDEQYF. The DNA for the CDR3 is TGTGCCAGCAGGTCGGGGGGGACGGACGAGCAGTACTTC. The chain joins TRBV6-6 to TRBJ2-7, with TRBD2 matching over 8 bases. V gave up 6 bases and J gave up 5 bases; unmatched junction bases: 6. Germline assignment: CDR1 MNHNY and CDR2 SVGAGI (reference sequence). This CDR3 contains 13 residues.

The chain is built from TRBV11-3 and TRBJ2-3, with TRBD1 matching over 11 bases. Losses at the gene ends were 1 base for V and 13 bases for J; bases not matched to a gene: 4. Germline-derived CDR1 and CDR2 are SGHNT and YENEEA. The CDR3 has 13 amino acids. The CDR3 region is CASSLVPGQGEYF. CDR3 in DNA: TGTGCCAGCAGCTTAGTTCCGGGACAGGGGGAGTATTTT.